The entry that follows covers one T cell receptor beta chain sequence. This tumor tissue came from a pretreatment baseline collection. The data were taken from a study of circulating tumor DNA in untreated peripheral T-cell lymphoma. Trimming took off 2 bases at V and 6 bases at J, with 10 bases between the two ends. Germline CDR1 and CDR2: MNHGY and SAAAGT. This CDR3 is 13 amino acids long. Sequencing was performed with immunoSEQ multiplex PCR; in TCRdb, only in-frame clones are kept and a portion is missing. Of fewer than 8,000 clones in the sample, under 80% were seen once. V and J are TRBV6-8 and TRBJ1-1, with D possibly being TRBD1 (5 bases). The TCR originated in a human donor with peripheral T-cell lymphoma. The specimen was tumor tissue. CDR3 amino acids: CASSYPGLPEAFF. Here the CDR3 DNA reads TGTGCCAGCAGTTACCCGGGACTGCCTGAAGCTTTCTTT.